This TCR beta chain was identified during a study of T cell changes during pregnancy in multiple sclerosis. V was pared by 1 base and J by 9 bases, with 6 bases of the junction left unmatched. Germline values: CDR1 LGHNA, CDR2 YSLEER. This CDR3 has 16 residues. Assay used: immunoSEQ multiplex PCR; TCRdb lists only in-frame clones, some missing. Among roughly 75,000 clones listed, around 93% were seen once. The chain carries TRBV4-3 and TRBJ2-1; 13 bases line up with TRBD2. The specimen comprised peripheral blood, sampled after pregnancy. The TCR originated in a female donor in good health, enrolled as a control in a pregnancy study. The CDR3, as DNA: TGCGCCAGCAGCCAAGCCGGGACTAGCGGGATCAGTGAGCAGTTCTTC. Protein: CASSQAGTSGISEQFF.